Listed below are T cell receptor beta chains from one sample, sequenced in a study of metastatic and nonmetastatic thyroid tumors. With MiXCR, TCRdb reprocessed the PCR reads. This sample has about 30,000 clones; 25% occur once, and the top ten carry over 8.5%. The sequencing input was blood. The receptor source for this set is a female donor with papillary thyroid cancer or a benign thyroid nodule (not recorded which). Some clones in this sample may be carry-over from other donors' samples. Each CDR3 is given with its conserved first and last residue. The order of the fields is D gene, V gene, clone size, J gene, CDR3 protein, CDR3 DNA. A D gene is named only where the DNA matches it firmly. Clone size appears in some rows only: once, few, many, or a class for an expanded clone.

TRBD1	TRBV6-1	few	TRBJ1-2	CASSEPEGAGGYTF	TGTGCCAGCAGTGAACCCGAGGGGGCGGGGGGCTACACCTTC
TRBD2	TRBV5-1	many	TRBJ2-5	CASTPGLAGETQYF	TGCGCCAGCACCCCCGGCCTAGCGGGAGAGACCCAGTACTTC
NA	TRBV3-1	NA	TRBJ1-1	CASSQEHRAGNTEAFF	TGTGCCAGCAGCCAAGAACACCGGGCGGGGAACACTGAAGCTTTCTTT
NA	TRBV6-5	NA	TRBJ1-3	CASSYGTAGNTIYF	TGTGCCAGCAGTTACGGCACGGCTGGAAACACCATATATTTT
TRBD1	TRBV12-3/TRBV12-4	many	TRBJ1-4	CASSSSRDRGRREKLFF	TGTGCCAGCAGTTCGTCCCGGGACAGGGGGCGAAGGGAAAAACTGTTTTTT
NA	TRBV2	NA	TRBJ1-2	CACSEPTGYGYTF	TGTGCCTGCAGTGAGCCTACCGGCTATGGCTACACCTTC
NA	TRBV7-6	NA	TRBJ2-3	CASSLGRLNVRPDTQYF	TGTGCCAGCAGCTTAGGGCGACTGAACGTGAGGCCAGATACGCAGTATTTT
TRBD2	TRBV12-3/TRBV12-4	many	TRBJ2-6	CASSLREGRSGANVLTF	TGTGCCAGCAGTTTGCGGGAGGGTAGGTCTGGGGCCAACGTCCTGACTTTC
TRBD1	TRBV6-1	NA	TRBJ1-4	CASSEGTGFEKLFF	TGTGCCAGCAGTGAAGGGACAGGGTTTGAAAAACTGTTTTTT
NA	TRBV15	NA	TRBJ2-7	CATSRRVLSYEQYF	TGTGCCACCAGTCGGCGGGTGCTTTCCTACGAGCAGTACTTC
NA	TRBV7-2	NA	TRBJ1-2	CASSQEAGTYGYTF	TGTGCCAGCAGCCAAGAGGCCGGGACCTATGGCTACACCTTC
TRBD2	TRBV20-1	NA	TRBJ2-1	CSANRVGLAAYIEQFF	TGCAGTGCGAACCGAGTGGGACTAGCGGCATACATTGAGCAGTTCTTC
NA	TRBV24-1	many	TRBJ2-1	CATEGQRPRKFF	TGTGCCACCGAAGGACAGAGACCCCGTAAGTTCTTC
NA	TRBV28	NA	TRBJ2-1	CAIWPAGTSSSSYNEQFF	TGTGCCATCTGGCCAGCTGGGACATCATCGAGCTCCTACAATGAGCAGTTCTTC
NA	TRBV6-1	many	TRBJ1-1	CASKKLEQTEAFF	TGTGCCAGCAAAAAGTTGGAACAGACCGAAGCTTTCTTT
TRBD1	TRBV12-3/TRBV12-4	many	TRBJ2-1	CASRMMGQNQFF	TGTGCCAGCAGGATGATGGGACAGAATCAGTTCTTC
NA	TRBV28	NA	TRBJ2-2	CASRPLPQGCANTGELFF	TGTGCCAGCAGGCCCCTTCCCCAGGGCTGTGCGAACACCGGGGAGCTGTTTTTT
TRBD1	TRBV28	many	TRBJ1-2	CASTGTGGRGYTF	TGTGCCAGCACTGGGACAGGGGGTAGGGGCTACACCTTC
NA	TRBV6-1	NA	TRBJ2-7	CASRSVRSTYEQYF	TGTGCCAGCAGGTCGGTTAGGTCGACCTACGAGCAGTACTTC
NA	TRBV19	many	TRBJ2-6	CASSIGGSYSGANVLTF	TGTGCCAGTAGTATAGGGGGCAGTTACTCTGGGGCCAACGTCCTGACTTTC
NA	TRBV6-2/TRBV6-3	medium-sized	TRBJ1-2	CASSYGQGNYGYTF	TGTGCCAGCAGTTACGGGCAGGGGAACTATGGCTACACCTTC
TRBD2	TRBV28	medium-sized	TRBJ2-1	CASSTQAGAAYNEQFF	TGTGCCAGCAGTACACAAGCGGGAGCGGCCTACAATGAGCAGTTCTTC
NA	TRBV19	few	TRBJ2-5	CASSTGRLRQETQYF	TGTGCCAGTAGTACGGGACGGCTTCGACAAGAGACCCAGTACTTC
TRBD2	TRBV18	once	TRBJ2-3	CASSPTSGSPDTQYF	TGTGCCAGCTCACCGACTAGCGGGAGCCCAGATACGCAGTATTTT
TRBD2	TRBV5-1	NA	TRBJ2-1	CASSSGTSGGERQFF	TGCGCCAGCAGCTCCGGGACTAGCGGGGGGGAACGGCAGTTCTTC
NA	TRBV7-9	few	TRBJ2-1	CASSLGPEQFF	TGTGCCAGCAGCTTAGGCCCGGAGCAGTTCTTC
TRBD2	TRBV20-1	NA	TRBJ2-1	CSALAGGDFNEQFF	TGCAGTGCCTTAGCGGGAGGGGATTTCAATGAGCAGTTCTTC
TRBD2	TRBV3-1	NA	TRBJ2-7	CASSQKGRAEQYF	TGTGCCAGCAGCCAGAAGGGGAGGGCCGAGCAGTACTTC
NA	TRBV6-1	NA	TRBJ1-1	CASSGSIGTEAFF	TGTGCCAGCAGTGGATCGATAGGCACTGAAGCTTTCTTT
NA	TRBV11-2	NA	TRBJ1-4	CASSERTKEKLFF	TGTGCCAGCAGCGAACGGACCAAGGAAAAACTGTTTTTT
NA	TRBV6-2/TRBV6-3	NA	TRBJ2-2	CASSYYTGELFF	TGTGCCAGCAGTTATTATACCGGGGAGCTGTTTTTT
NA	TRBV5-1	many	TRBJ2-7	CASSLADSRAYEQYF	TGCGCCAGCAGCTTGGCCGACAGCAGAGCCTACGAGCAGTACTTC
TRBD1	TRBV7-3	NA	TRBJ2-1	CASSFRQGVNNEQFF	TGTGCCAGCAGCTTCCGGCAGGGGGTAAACAATGAGCAGTTCTTC
TRBD1	TRBV28	many	TRBJ1-5	CASRPPVRQGVQPQHF	TGTGCCAGCAGACCCCCCGTCCGACAGGGGGTTCAGCCCCAGCATTTT
NA	TRBV11-2	many	TRBJ2-2	CASSLPLQRELFF	TGTGCCAGCAGCTTACCCCTCCAAAGGGAGCTGTTTTTT
TRBD2	TRBV6-5	few	TRBJ2-3	CASSRLAGGGTDTQYF	TGTGCCAGCAGCCGACTAGCGGGAGGCGGCACAGATACGCAGTATTTT
NA	TRBV7-2	NA	TRBJ1-2	CASSSSIGSYVYTF	TGTGCCAGCAGCTCTAGTATCGGATCCTATGTCTACACCTTC